Described below is a single T cell receptor (beta chain) sequence and its context. This sample is part of a study of blood T cell repertoires in COVID-19. Background on the study: Samples came from the United States, Italy and Spain, spanning acute and convalescent COVID-19.

Sequencing used immunoSEQ multiplex PCR; TCRdb keeps in-frame clones, though not all of them. This sample yields approximately 100,000 clones, of which roughly 89% are seen a single time; about a fifth belongs to the top ten. V dropped 5 bases and J dropped 5; count of bases not matched to a gene: 6. In germline, CDR1 is MNHEY, CDR2 SMNVEV (reference sequence). This CDR3 is built from 16 residues. The sequence came from a human donor with acute or convalescent COVID-19. The donor label of this sample is uncertain. The chain links TRBV27 to TRBJ2-2, with TRBD2 matching over 12 bases. The sequenced material came from peripheral blood. CDR3 protein: CASSPTSGGLTGELFF. The DNA for the CDR3 is TGTGCCAGCAGTCCAACTAGCGGGGGGTTGACCGGGGAGCTGTTTTTT.